One T cell receptor (beta chain) is described in this entry. Its antigen is undetermined. The length of the CDR3 is 17 residues. CDR1 SGHRS and CDR2 YFSETQ come from the germline V gene. Losses at the gene ends were 5 bases for V and 0 bases for J; bases not matched to a gene: 13. The source of the sample is a study of cytomegalovirus exposure and HLA in healthy donors. Study details: There were 75 million to 95 million unique TCRs (from HLA-typed donors) in an early data release.

Primers: 60 Vbeta forward and 13 Jbeta reverse. Data came from immunoSEQ multiplex PCR; TCRdb stores just in-frame clones and leaves some out. The sample lists 90,000 to 140,000 clones; 83% were seen once. Study-wide findings and caveats: Confirmation in vitro established that a few CMV-associated chains were specific for CMV antigens. A later analysis linked a missense variant in DCLRE1C to the trimming of TCR beta V and J genes. Follow-up analysis seemed to connect common viral pathogens with several of the most significant clusters identified.

This chain connects TRBV5-1 to TRBJ1-1; 7 bases line up with TRBD1. Sequencing input: PBMCs. The sequence came from a man younger than 35 in good health and CMV-seronegative. The CDR3 DNA sequence: TGCGCCAGCAGGCCGACGGACAGGACGTCCTTGAACACTGAAGCTTTCTTT. As protein: CASRPTDRTSLNTEAFF.